This T cell receptor (beta chain) was recovered during a study of T cell changes during pregnancy in multiple sclerosis. Sequenced by immunoSEQ multiplex PCR; TCRdb stores in-frame clones only, minus some. In the table there are 42,000 or so clones, 94% of which are singletons. Germline assignment: CDR1 MGHRA and CDR2 YSYEKL. The V end lost 1 base, the J end lost 7 bases, and 14 bases lay between the germline ends. This CDR3 has 14 residues. The sequences come from CD8+ T cells from peripheral blood mononuclear cells, collected in the third trimester of pregnancy. This chain connects TRBV4-1 to TRBJ2-7; D is perhaps TRBD1 (5 bases). The sequence derives from a female donor with multiple sclerosis, enrolled in a pregnancy study. Here the CDR3 DNA reads TGCGCCAGCAGCCAAGCGTCAGGGCCAAGGGAGCAGTACTTC. Residues: CASSQASGPREQYF.